This T cell receptor (beta chain) was identified in a study of T cells after yellow fever vaccination. The sample holds a few counts of this clonotype. Its antigen is still unknown. The authors made TCR cDNA by 5'RACE template switching, adding a universal primer site and UMIs. TCRdb reanalysed the 5' RACE reads using MiXCR and keeps one entry per CDR3 protein. The repertoire holds a few hundred thousand distinct CDR3 sequences, with 6.9% as singletons. Study observations and caveats: Abundant contaminating clonotypes from the bulk population could appear in FACS-sorted repertoires. Weaker, the secondary response peaked sooner, at day 5 versus 15.

With 0 bases removed from V and 6 bases from J, the gap between germline ends came to 9 bases. The CDR3 sequence is 14 residues long. The sample was CD4+ T cells sorted from PBMCs, taken 15 days after the yellow fever booster vaccination. The chain is built from TRBV12-3 or TRBV12-4 and TRBJ2-1; D not certain. This receptor was identified in a man aged 25-45 years who received the YFV17D yellow fever vaccine. Written as DNA, the CDR3 is TGTGCCAGCAGTTTAGCCAGAACCTTCAATGAGCAGTTCTTC. It codes for CASSLARTFNEQFF.